The 16 T cell receptor beta chains below all came from one sample that was sequenced in a study of T cell changes during pregnancy in multiple sclerosis. The protocol was immunoSEQ multiplex PCR, while the TCRdb copy is restricted to in-frame clones and leaves out a portion. The sample holds around 57,000 clones, 80% to 90% seen once. The specimen was peripheral blood, collected in the first trimester of pregnancy. The receptors shown here come from a female donor with multiple sclerosis, enrolled in a pregnancy study.

This clone has just a few counts. The V gene is TRBV4-2, the J gene TRBJ1-5; 11 bases agree with TRBD1. Germline V gene data show CDR1 as LGHNA and CDR2 as YNFKEQ. With V trimmed by 4 bases and J by 5 bases, 1 base remained unmatched. The CDR3 runs to 14 residues. The CDR3 nucleotides read TGTGCCAGCAGCCGGGGACAGGGGGATCAGCCCCAGCATTTT. Its translation: CASSRGQGDQPQHF.

The chain carries TRBV6-5 and TRBJ1-2, with 9 bases aligning to TRBD1. V was clipped by 0 bases and J by 5 bases; unmatched bases: 4. The germline V gene has CDR1 MNHEY and CDR2 SVGAGI. The CDR3 length is 15 residues. The DNA for the CDR3 is TGTGCCAGCAGTTACTCCCTCGGACAGGGGTATGGCTACACCTTC. It translates to CASSYSLGQGYGYTF.

This chain uses TRBV11-3 with TRBJ2-2; 8 bases align to TRBD2. V was clipped by 3 bases and J by 3 bases; unmatched bases: 3. This CDR3 is 15 amino acids long. Germline CDR1 reads SGHNT; CDR2 reads YENEEA. The CDR3: CASSLTLADTGELFF. CDR3 DNA sequence: TGTGCCAGCAGCTTGACACTAGCGGACACCGGGGAGCTGTTTTTT.

The V call is TRBV5-8, the J call TRBJ2-1; no definite D call. There are 12 residues in the CDR3. V gave up 3 bases and J gave up 9 bases, with 10 bases separating them. Germline CDR1 is SGHTS and CDR2 is YDEGEE. CDR3 in amino acids: CASSSPFGEQFF. As DNA, the CDR3 is TGTGCCAGCAGCTCCCCTTTCGGTGAGCAGTTCTTC.

The rearrangement joins TRBV25-1 to TRBJ2-2; 7 bases fit TRBD1. This CDR3 has 15 residues. V lost 5 bases to trimming and J lost 3 bases; unmatched junction nucleotides: 6. The germline gives CDR1 MGHDK, CDR2 SYGVNS. The CDR3 here is CASSTGTEYTGELFF. CDR3 DNA: TGTGCCAGCAGTACCGGGACAGAATACACCGGGGAGCTGTTTTTT. Full variable domain (remainder filled in from reference TRBV25-1 and TRBJ2-2): EADIYQTPRYLVIGTGKKITLECSQTMGHDKMYWYQQDPGMELHLIHYSYGVNSTEKGDLSSESTVSRIRTEHFPLTLESARPSHTSQYLCASSTGTEYTGELFFGEGSRLTVL.

V and J are TRBV18 and TRBJ2-5; tentatively, D is TRBD2 (5 bases). Germline assignment: CDR1 KGHSH and CDR2 LQKENI. V lost 4 bases and J lost 5, with 8 bases in between. The CDR3 runs 12 residues. This chain's CDR3 is CASSQEVETQYF. In DNA form, the CDR3 reads TGTGCCAGCTCACAGGAGGTGGAGACCCAGTACTTC.

The J gene is TRBJ2-2, the V gene TRBV6-5; TRBD1 agrees at 7 bases. Trimming at V came to 4 bases and at J to 5 bases, leaving 7 bases not matched to a gene. Per the germline V gene, CDR1 is MNHEY and CDR2 is SVGAGI. CDR3 size: 15 residues. The CDR3 coding sequence is TGTGCCAGCAGTTTTACGACAGGGAGTACCGGGGAGCTGTTTTTT. Encoded protein: CASSFTTGSTGELFF.

This clone was seen a single time. The chain carries TRBV10-3 and TRBJ1-2; possibly TRBD1 for D (5 bases). Germline values: CDR1 ENHRY, CDR2 SYGVKD. The CDR3 runs to 13 residues. The V and J ends lost 1 base and 8 bases respectively, with 11 bases between them. CDR3 nucleotide sequence: TGTGCCATCAGTGAGTTAACAGGTACCGGCTACACCTTC. This encodes CAISELTGTGYTF.

The chain combines TRBV4-2 with TRBJ2-5, with no clear D. This CDR3 contains 13 residues. Germline V gene lookup returns CDR1 LGHNA and CDR2 YNFKEQ. V dropped 1 base and J dropped 5 bases, with 8 bases sitting between them. The CDR3 DNA reads as TGTGCCAGCAGCCAAGGGTTGCGGGAGACCCAGTACTTC. Protein product: CASSQGLRETQYF.

This clone has a handful of counts. The V gene is TRBV7-9, the J gene TRBJ2-3, with 8 positions matching TRBD1. The CDR3 loop spans 13 amino acids. V gave up 6 bases and J gave up 4 bases; unmatched junction bases: 3. CDR1 is SEHNR, CDR2 FQNEAQ, per germline (reference sequence). DNA of the CDR3: TGTGCCAGCAGTTCCAGGGGGCCAGATACGCAGTATTTT. Amino acid sequence: CASSSRGPDTQYF.

The rearrangement joins TRBV7-9 to TRBJ2-5, with 11 bases aligning to TRBD2. The length of the CDR3 is 16 residues. V shed 5 bases, J shed 3 bases, and the junction held 8 bases outside the gene matches. Germline loops: CDR1 SEHNR, CDR2 FQNEAQ (reference sequence). This chain's CDR3 is CASSPLPGLAEETQYF. CDR3 nucleotides: TGTGCCAGCAGCCCCTTACCGGGACTAGCGGAAGAGACCCAGTACTTC.

The chain uses TRBV5-1 and TRBJ2-5; 7 bases map to TRBD1. Germline-derived CDR1 and CDR2 are SGHRS and YFSETQ. This CDR3 is built from 15 residues. J was trimmed by 3 bases and V by 3 bases; bases with no gene match: 8. CDR3 DNA: TGCGCCAGCAGCTCGGGACAGAATAGAAAAGAGACCCAGTACTTC. It specifies CASSSGQNRKETQYF.

In DNA, the CDR3 is TGTGCCAGCAGCCCCCGGTTTTGGGGCAGCTCCTACGAGCAGTACTTC. This translates into CASSPRFWGSSYEQYF. V gene TRBV11-2 combines with J gene TRBJ2-7, with a possible D match to TRBD1 (5 bases). The CDR3 has 16 residues. The V gene lost 5 bases and the J gene lost 0 bases, with 17 bases spanning the gap. Germline V gives CDR1 SGHAT, CDR2 FQNNGV.

This clone appeared a single time. This chain joins TRBV10-3 and TRBJ2-3, with TRBD1 matching 7 bases. CDR3 length: 16 amino acids. Germline V CDR1 and CDR2: ENHRY, SYGVKD. The V and J ends lost 0 bases and 3 bases, in that order; junction bases with no gene match: 6. The CDR3 loop reads CAISESWDSGTDTQYF. The CDR3 nucleotides read TGTGCCATCAGTGAGTCGTGGGACAGTGGGACAGATACGCAGTATTTT.

V usage is TRBV7-2 and J usage is TRBJ1-4, with D hard to call. V shed 5 bases and J shed 0 bases, with 16 bases lying between them. This CDR3 spans 17 amino acids. From germline, CDR1 is SGHTA and CDR2 FQGNSA. The CDR3 nucleotides are TGTGCCAGCAGCCCCGGACTTGGGTTTGCAACTAATGAAAAACTGTTTTTT. Translating gives CASSPGLGFATNEKLFF.

CDR3 nucleotides: TGTGCCAGCAGTGAAGTCGGGGTTACCACCGGGGAGCTGTTTTTT. As protein: CASSEVGVTTGELFF. The chain combines TRBV6-1 with TRBJ2-2; weak D call: TRBD2 (5 bases). This CDR3 region has 15 residues. Germline V gives CDR1 MNHNS, CDR2 SASEGT. The ends were cut back, 1 base at V and 4 bases at J, with 10 bases in the middle.